Listed below are T cell receptor beta chains from one sample, sequenced in a study of CD8 T cell repertoires and HIV-1 epitope variants. Using immunoSEQ multiplex PCR, the repertoire was profiled, and TCRdb retains in-frame clones only, with some absent. The data show under 100,000 clones, with 70% to 75% seen just once and roughly 26% held by the top ten. The sample taken for sequencing was uncultured baseline CD8+ T cells from peripheral blood mononuclear cells (PBMCs). These receptors came from a male donor with HIV. Each CDR3 is given with its conserved first and last residue. The D gene is left open where the match is weak. Expanded clones are given a class, and other clones once, few, many or no size at all.

abundance	v_gene	j_gene	d_gene	CDR3nt	CDR3aa
-	TRBV5-6	TRBJ1-1	TRBD1	TGTGCCAGCAGCCTTGTAAGGGGGCACCATAGCGACACTGAAGCTTTCTTT	CASSLVRGHHSDTEAFF
-	TRBV7-2	TRBJ2-7	-	TGTGCCAGCAGCCCGACGGGACAACTGTACGAGCAGTACTTC	CASSPTGQLYEQYF
-	TRBV27	TRBJ2-3	TRBD1	TGTGCCAGCAGCCGAATCCCGGGACAGAGGTCAGATACGCAGTATTTT	CASSRIPGQRSDTQYF
-	TRBV7-2	TRBJ2-3	-	TGTGCCAGCAGCTTATGGCAGATCACAGATACGCAGTATTTT	CASSLWQITDTQYF
few	TRBV7-9	TRBJ2-1	-	TGTGCCAGCAGGGCAACTAGGAGGTCGGGGAACAATGAGCAGTTCTTC	CASRATRRSGNNEQFF
-	TRBV9	TRBJ2-2	-	TGTGCCAGCAGCCCCCAGAGGAACACCGGGGAGCTGTTTTTT	CASSPQRNTGELFF
-	TRBV7-9	TRBJ2-7	-	TGTGCCAGCAGCTTAGTCCTCCCTCCCTACGAGCAGTACTTC	CASSLVLPPYEQYF
-	TRBV7-9	TRBJ2-5	TRBD2	TGTGCCAGCAGCAATAGCGGGGGGGCGGAGACCCAGTACTTC	CASSNSGGAETQYF
-	TRBV9	TRBJ2-1	TRBD2	TGTGCCAGCAGCGTAGGACTAGCGGGAGTGGATGAGCAGTTCTTC	CASSVGLAGVDEQFF
-	TRBV18	TRBJ1-2	TRBD1	TGTGCCAGCTCACCCCTCCTCCTGGGACAGACTAACTATGGCTACACCTTC	CASSPLLLGQTNYGYTF
-	TRBV15	TRBJ2-3	TRBD2	TGTGCCACCAGCAGACTAGCGGGAGGGAGCACAGATACGCAGTATTTT	CATSRLAGGSTDTQYF
-	TRBV14	TRBJ2-1	-	TGTGCCAGCAGCCAAGATTTCGGACAGCCTCACAATGAGCAGTTCTTC	CASSQDFGQPHNEQFF
-	TRBV7-2	TRBJ1-3	-	TGTGCCAGCAGCTCACTCCAGGGAAGCGCTTGGGGAAACACCATATATTTT	CASSSLQGSAWGNTIYF
few	TRBV5-4	TRBJ2-5	TRBD2	TGTGCCAGCAGCACTCGGGGGGGTCAAGAGACCCAGTACTTC	CASSTRGGQETQYF
-	TRBV28	TRBJ1-2	-	TGTGCCAGCAGTTACGATTTGTATGGCTACACCTTC	CASSYDLYGYTF
-	TRBV2	TRBJ1-2	TRBD1	TGTGCCAGCAGGGACAGGCCCCTAGGCTACACCTTC	CASRDRPLGYTF
few	TRBV2	TRBJ2-1	TRBD2	TGTGCCAGCAGCCCGGGACTAGCGGGAGGAGAGCAGTTCTTC	CASSPGLAGGEQFF
-	TRBV28	TRBJ2-3	-	TGTGCCAGCAGCACCCCCCTCGTGGATACGCAGTATTTT	CASSTPLVDTQYF
-	TRBV6-5	TRBJ2-1	TRBD1	TGTGCCAGCAGATCCGGACAGGGAAGGGATAATGAGCAGTTCTTC	CASRSGQGRDNEQFF
-	TRBV11-2	TRBJ1-1	-	TGTGCCAGCAGCTTAAAAAATAGGGGGATGAACACTGAAGCTTTCTTT	CASSLKNRGMNTEAFF
-	TRBV6-1	TRBJ2-3	TRBD2	TGTGCCAGCAGTCATATCGGGGGGGCAGATACGCAGTATTTT	CASSHIGGADTQYF
-	TRBV19	TRBJ2-1	TRBD1	TGTGCCAGTAGTACCCCAGACAGGGGGCGAGATGAGCAGTTCTTC	CASSTPDRGRDEQFF
few	TRBV5-4	TRBJ1-2	-	TGTGCCAGCAGCCATAATATCGGGTTTGGCTACACCTTC	CASSHNIGFGYTF
-	TRBV7-9	TRBJ2-7	TRBD2	TGTGCCAGCAGCCGGCCGCCTAGCGGGATCTACGAGCAGTACTTC	CASSRPPSGIYEQYF
many	TRBV28	TRBJ2-1	-	TGTGCCAGCAGTCTCGAGTACAATGAGCAGTTCTTC	CASSLEYNEQFF
-	TRBV7-8	TRBJ2-1	TRBD2	TGTGCCAGCAACGTAGCGGTACTAGCGGGTTCAAATGAGCAGTTCTTC	CASNVAVLAGSNEQFF
-	TRBV5-1	TRBJ2-6	-	TGCGCCAGCAGCTTGGCCTCGGGGGCCAACGTCCTGACTTTC	CASSLASGANVLTF
-	TRBV27	TRBJ2-1	-	TGTGCCAGCAGTTTATGGCCTGGCAATGAGCAGTTCTTC	CASSLWPGNEQFF
few	TRBV29-1	TRBJ2-7	-	TGCAGCGTTGAGGACAGCCCTAACGAGCAGTACTTC	CSVEDSPNEQYF
-	TRBV30	TRBJ2-7	-	TGTGCCTCCACTCCGCCATCGACAGGTGGGAACTACGAGCAGTACTTC	CASTPPSTGGNYEQYF
-	TRBV9	TRBJ2-5	-	TGTGCCAGCAGCGCATCTCCGGGACACCGTCAAGAGACCCAGTACTTC	CASSASPGHRQETQYF
-	TRBV7-9	TRBJ2-1	-	TGTGCCAGCAGCTCCCTAGATGAGCAGTTCTTC	CASSSLDEQFF
-	TRBV4-2	TRBJ1-1	TRBD1	TGTGCCAGCAGCCAAGATTTGGAGGGGGCGATCACTGAAGCTTTCTTT	CASSQDLEGAITEAFF
-	TRBV5-3	TRBJ2-3	-	TGTGCCAGAAGCTTGGAGAGGGGAAGGGTTAGAGATACGCAGTATTTT	CARSLERGRVRDTQYF
-	TRBV5-1	TRBJ2-7	-	TGCGCCAGCAGCTTGGGAGGGCGAGCCTACGAGCAGTACTTC	CASSLGGRAYEQYF
-	TRBV10-3	TRBJ1-1	TRBD1	TGTGCCATCAGTGAGCCCAGGGACAGGGAGGGAACTGAAGCTTTCTTT	CAISEPRDREGTEAFF
-	TRBV14	TRBJ2-3	TRBD2	TGTGCCAGCAGCCTCCGACTAGCGGGCACAGATACGCAGTATTTT	CASSLRLAGTDTQYF
-	TRBV18	TRBJ1-3	TRBD1	TGTGCCAGCTCACCAACACAGGGGGCTGGAAACACCATATATTTT	CASSPTQGAGNTIYF
few	TRBV6-5	TRBJ2-1	-	TGTGCCAGCAGTAGAGGGGTTAGCTCCTACAATGAGCAGTTCTTC	CASSRGVSSYNEQFF
-	TRBV5-6	TRBJ1-4	-	TGTGCCAGCAGCTCTGTCGGGGTTAATGAAAAACTGTTTTTT	CASSSVGVNEKLFF
few	TRBV7-9	TRBJ1-6	TRBD1	TGTGCCAGCAGCTTAGGGGACAGGGATTCACCCCTCCACTTT	CASSLGDRDSPLHF
once	TRBV6-5	TRBJ1-5	TRBD1	TGTGCCAGCAGTTCGGACAGGGGGCGAGGTCAGCCCCAGCATTTT	CASSSDRGRGQPQHF
-	TRBV29-1	TRBJ2-1	-	TGCAGCGCCGGTCATAAGGGATACAACAATGAGCAGTTCTTC	CSAGHKGYNNEQFF
-	TRBV2	TRBJ2-4	TRBD2	TGTGCCAGCAGTGAAGCAAGGGCTAGCGGGGGTCTAGCCAAAAACATTCAGTACTTC	CASSEARASGGLAKNIQYF
-	TRBV18	TRBJ2-1	TRBD2	TGTGCCAGTTCTAGGCAGCGGGAGTCGAATGAGCAGTTCTTC	CASSRQRESNEQFF
-	TRBV18	TRBJ2-7	-	TGTGCCAGCTCCCCACGGGAGGGGGCGATGTACGAGCAGTACTTC	CASSPREGAMYEQYF
-	TRBV5-8	TRBJ2-1	-	TGTGCCAGCAGCTTGGGAGCGACGGGGGACAATGAGCAGTTCTTC	CASSLGATGDNEQFF
-	TRBV6-5	TRBJ2-7	-	TGTGCCAGCAGTTACTCGGGACACAGCTCCTACGAGCAGTACTTC	CASSYSGHSSYEQYF
once	TRBV19	TRBJ2-7	TRBD1	TGTGCCAGTAGCCCGGACAGGGGGCTCAACGAGCAGTACTTC	CASSPDRGLNEQYF
-	TRBV6-5	TRBJ1-5	-	TGTGCCAGCAGCCGGCGGGGAGGGGGCAATCAGCCCCAGCATTTT	CASSRRGGGNQPQHF
-	TRBV6-5	TRBJ2-1	TRBD2	TGTGCCAGCAGCCCTCAGGCGGGAGGAAATGAGCAGTTCTTC	CASSPQAGGNEQFF
-	TRBV5-4	TRBJ1-2	TRBD1	TGTGCCAGCAGCTTAGGGGGCTTAACGTATGGCTACACCTTC	CASSLGGLTYGYTF
-	TRBV5-4	TRBJ2-7	TRBD1	TGTGCCAGCAGCTTGGTTGTGGGACAGGGTGGCGAGCAGTACTTC	CASSLVVGQGGEQYF